These 29 T cell receptor beta chains originate from one sample sequenced in a study of blood T cell repertoires in COVID-19. TCRdb's copy holds only in-frame clones and misses some; the assay was immunoSEQ multiplex PCR. This table has about 140,000 clones, 70% to 90% appearing once. Specimen: PBMCs or T cells enriched from blood (not recorded which). Receptor source: a woman in her thirties or forties who had recovered from COVID-19.

The V and J genes are TRBV2 and TRBJ2-5, with TRBD1 matching 7 bases. The CDR3 totals 17 residues. The J segment lost 4 bases and the V segment lost 3 bases, leaving 14 bases of the junction unmatched. The germline V gene has CDR1 SNHLY and CDR2 FYNNEI. CDR3 region: CASSDPTWGQTLETQYF. The CDR3 DNA follows: TGTGCCAGCAGTGATCCTACCTGGGGACAGACCCTAGAGACCCAGTACTTC.

This chain links TRBV7-9 with TRBJ2-7, with a possible D match to TRBD1 (5 bases). The length of the CDR3 is 14 residues. Germline CDR1 is SEHNR and CDR2 is FQNEAQ (reference sequence). V was cut by 3 bases and J by 6 bases, with 15 bases left in between. CDR3 nucleotide sequence: TGTGCCAGCAGCTTCTCCAGGGCGTACGGCGAGCAGTACTTC. Translated, it gives CASSFSRAYGEQYF.

The chain joins TRBV5-6 to TRBJ2-2, with D tentatively TRBD2 (6 bases). This CDR3 region has 14 residues. Trimming took off 0 bases at V and 6 bases at J, with 9 bases between the two ends. The V gene's germline CDR1 is SGHDT and CDR2 YYEEEE. CDR3 sequence: CASSLDPGAGELFF. CDR3 DNA sequence: TGTGCCAGCAGCTTGGATCCGGGGGCCGGGGAGCTGTTTTTT.

The chain uses TRBV5-1 and TRBJ2-3; 11 bases are a match to TRBD2. Trimming took 4 bases from V and 4 from J; bases not matched to a gene: 2. The CDR3 runs to 14 residues. CDR1 and CDR2 from the germline V gene are SGHRS and YFSETQ. The CDR3 loop is CASSPGLAADTQYF. The DNA of the CDR3 is TGCGCCAGCAGCCCGGGACTAGCGGCAGATACGCAGTATTTT.

This clone was picked up one time. The chain combines TRBV5-1 with TRBJ2-2; D is perhaps TRBD2 (5 bases). The germline V gene has CDR1 SGHRS and CDR2 YFSETQ. The CDR3 has 15 amino acids. V gave up 5 bases and J gave up 0 bases, with 11 bases separating them. In DNA, the CDR3 is TGCGCCAGCAGGGGAGACCTATCGAACACCGGGGAGCTGTTTTTT. Residues: CASRGDLSNTGELFF.

The chain uses TRBV7-9 and TRBJ1-2, with 7 positions matching TRBD1. After removal of 2 bases from V and 3 bases from J, the junction contained 12 bases not matched to a gene. CDR1 and CDR2 from the germline V gene are SEHNR and FQNEAQ (reference sequence). There are 17 residues in the CDR3. The CDR3 sequence: CASSLNLGRGIYYGYTF. The CDR3 region has the DNA TGTGCCAGCAGCTTAAACCTGGGCAGGGGGATATACTATGGCTACACCTTC.

J is TRBJ1-2 and V is TRBV5-8, with D uncertain. The CDR3 sequence is 12 residues long. Looked up from germline, CDR1 is SGHTS and CDR2 is YDEGEE. V lost 2 bases to trimming and J lost 4 bases, with 6 bases between them. The chain's CDR3 is CASSFAAYGYTF. Here the CDR3 DNA reads TGTGCCAGCAGCTTCGCGGCCTATGGCTACACCTTC.

In the case of this clone: The junction departs from germline at one end; a sequencing error may be responsible. The CDR3 DNA reads TGTGCTTGGAGTGGGACTAGCGATAGGCAGTTCTTC. Translated, it gives CAWSGTSDRQFF. J is TRBJ2-1 and V is TRBV30; 10 bases map to TRBD2. The CDR3 has 12 amino acids. Germline CDR1 is GTSNPN and CDR2 is SVGIG (reference sequence).

This clone was observed once. This chain joins TRBV3-1 (or the pseudogene TRBV3-2) and TRBJ2-7; 10 nucleotides line up with TRBD2. From germline, CDR1 is LGHDT and CDR2 YNNKEL (reference sequence). Trimming cost V 3 bases and J 3 bases; bases outside gene matches: 2. The CDR3 totals 14 residues. CDR3 coding DNA: TGTGCCAGCAGCCAGGCTAGCGGGAGCTACGAGCAGTACTTC. This translates into CASSQASGSYEQYF.

The table lists this clone with a few counts. This rearrangement joins TRBV15 to TRBJ1-2; D is possibly TRBD1 (6 bases). The V end was cut by 6 bases, the J end by 8 bases, with 28 bases between. CDR1 is LNHNV and CDR2 is YYDKDF in the germline V gene (reference sequence). The length of the CDR3 is 17 residues. The CDR3 coding sequence is TGTGCCACCAGTCCCGGGGGCCGCGGGGGATCGTTCGGCGGCTACACCTTC. Protein sequence: CATSPGGRGGSFGGYTF. Based on the CDR3 plus reference TRBV15 and TRBJ1-2, the full variable domain is DAMVIQNPRYQVTQFGKPVTLSCSQTLNHNVMYWYQQKSSQAPKLLFHYYDKDFNNEADTPDNFQSRRPNTSFCFLDIRSPGLGDTAMYLCATSPGGRGGSFGGYTFGSGTRLTVV.

This clone occurred once. The rearrangement links TRBV18 to TRBJ2-7, with TRBD2 matching 9 bases. Per the germline V gene, CDR1 is KGHSH and CDR2 is LQKENI. This CDR3 spans 15 amino acids. V dropped 3 bases and J dropped 2; count of bases not matched to a gene: 5. As DNA, the CDR3 is TGTGCCAGCTCACCCTTAGCGGGAGCCACCTACGAGCAGTACTTC. Translated: CASSPLAGATYEQYF.

The J gene is TRBJ2-7, the V gene TRBV7-9; a weak D match, TRBD2 (6 bases). Germline CDR1 SEHNR, CDR2 FQNEAQ (reference sequence). The CDR3 loop spans 13 amino acids. Trimming cost V 4 bases and J 3 bases, with 10 bases left between them. CDR3 amino acids: CASSSGTGYEQYF. DNA of the CDR3: TGTGCCAGCAGCTCCGGGACTGGCTACGAGCAGTACTTC.

The chain recombines TRBV30 with TRBJ2-7; D is undetermined. V was trimmed by 5 bases and J by 3 bases, leaving 11 bases between them. Germline lookup yields CDR1 GTSNPN and CDR2 SVGIG (reference sequence). The CDR3 totals 12 residues. The CDR3 DNA follows: TGTGCCTGGCACAAGCGAAGCTACGAGCAGTACTTC. It translates to CAWHKRSYEQYF.

The J gene is TRBJ2-5, the V gene TRBV9; the match to TRBD2 covers 9 bases. Germline-derived CDR1 and CDR2 are SGDLS and YYNGEE. V lost 0 bases and J lost 1; bases outside the gene matches: 4. The CDR3 spans 16 residues. This chain's CDR3 is CASSVAGSGGQETQYF. As DNA, the CDR3 is TGTGCCAGCAGCGTAGCTGGTAGCGGGGGCCAAGAGACCCAGTACTTC.

This chain's CDR3 is CASSLAAGGPAHEQFF. The CDR3 nucleotides are TGTGCCAGCAGCTTAGCGGCGGGAGGGCCGGCTCATGAGCAGTTCTTC. J is TRBJ2-1 and V is TRBV7-8; TRBD2 matches 9 bases. V lost 0 bases and J lost 8; bases outside the gene matches: 8. The CDR3 covers 16 residues. Germline V CDR1 and CDR2: SGHVS, FQNEAQ.

V is TRBV9 and J is TRBJ1-3; D remains unclear. V shed 0 bases and J shed 5 bases, with 12 bases lying between them. The CDR3 runs to 15 residues. Per germline, CDR1 SGDLS and CDR2 YYNGEE. The CDR3 here is CASSVVVGARNTIYF. CDR3 in DNA: TGTGCCAGCAGCGTAGTAGTAGGAGCAAGAAACACCATATATTTT. The full variable domain, completed using reference TRBV9 and TRBJ1-3, is DSGVTQTPKHLITATGQRVTLRCSPRSGDLSVYWYQQSLDQGLQFLIQYYNGEERAKGNILERFSAQQFPDLHSELNLSSLELGDSALYFCASSVVVGARNTIYFGEGSWLTVV.

CDR3 nucleotides: TGTGCCAGCAGAAATCCGACAGGGGTTGAGACCCAGTACTTC. Protein sequence: CASRNPTGVETQYF. The chain has TRBV6-5 and TRBJ2-5; 8 bases line up with TRBD1. Looked up from germline, CDR1 is MNHEY and CDR2 is SVGAGI. This CDR3 comprises 14 residues. Germline trimming cut 6 bases from V and 5 bases from J; bases unmatched to any gene: 8.

This clone was detected only once. The V gene is TRBV4-2, the J gene TRBJ2-1; 9 bases are shared with TRBD2. Germline CDR1 reads LGHNA; CDR2 reads YNFKEQ. The CDR3 spans 16 residues. V shed 0 bases, J shed 6 bases, and the junction held 6 bases outside the gene matches. The CDR3 nucleotides read TGTGCCAGCAGCCAAGAGGTGCGGCGGGGGGGCAATGAGCAGTTCTTC. Amino acids: CASSQEVRRGGNEQFF.

The V and J genes are TRBV13 and TRBJ2-7, with D uncertain. The CDR3 runs to 12 residues. Germline CDR1 is PRHDT and CDR2 is FYEKMQ (reference sequence). V shed 0 bases and J shed 3 bases, with 3 bases lying between them. The CDR3 loop is CASSLGSYEQYF. DNA of the CDR3: TGTGCCAGCAGCTTAGGGAGCTACGAGCAGTACTTC.

J is TRBJ1-1 and V is TRBV29-1; a possible D gene is TRBD1 (5 bases). The V end lost 8 bases, the J end lost 0 bases, and 10 bases lay between the germline ends. The CDR3 extends over 12 amino acids. The V gene's germline CDR1 is SQVTM and CDR2 ANQGSEA. In nucleotides, the CDR3 is TGCAGCTGCGGACACCTGAACACTGAAGCTTTCTTT. Its translation: CSCGHLNTEAFF.

This chain links TRBV2 with TRBJ2-7; TRBD1 matches 11 bases. J was trimmed by 3 bases and V by 7 bases; bases with no gene match: 5. The CDR3 is 14 amino acids. Germline loops: CDR1 SNHLY, CDR2 FYNNEI. CDR3 nucleotide sequence: TGTGCCAGCACTGGACAGGGGGCAGGCTACGAGCAGTACTTC. As protein: CASTGQGAGYEQYF.

The genes are TRBV9 and TRBJ2-7; weak D call: TRBD1 (6 bases). Per the germline V gene, CDR1 is SGDLS and CDR2 is YYNGEE. The V and J ends lost 4 bases and 3 bases respectively, with 11 bases between them. This CDR3 is built from 13 residues. This CDR3 is CASSIGQNYEQYF. CDR3 bases: TGTGCCAGCAGCATCGGACAGAACTACGAGCAGTACTTC.

This chain connects TRBV19 to TRBJ1-4; 10 bases align to TRBD1. Losses at the gene ends were 5 bases for V and 6 bases for J; bases not matched to a gene: 9. The CDR3 sequence is 16 residues long. CDR1 LNHDA and CDR2 SQIVND come from the germline V gene (reference sequence). DNA for the CDR3: TGTGCCAGTAGTGCAAACGACAGGGGGCAGGATGAAAAACTGTTTTTT. This translates into CASSANDRGQDEKLFF.

The chain recombines TRBV3-1 (or the pseudogene TRBV3-2) with TRBJ2-5, with 9 bases aligning to TRBD2. In germline, CDR1 is LGHDT, CDR2 YNNKEL (reference sequence). Losses at the gene ends were 3 bases for V and 5 bases for J; bases not matched to a gene: 4. This CDR3 spans 14 amino acids. The CDR3: CASSHAGGLETQYF. The DNA of the CDR3 is TGTGCCAGCAGCCACGCGGGGGGGCTCGAGACCCAGTACTTC.

The chain recombines TRBV7-8 with TRBJ2-7, with a possible D match to TRBD2 (6 bases). The CDR3 spans 16 residues. V dropped 1 base and J dropped 7 bases, with 20 bases sitting between them. The V gene's germline CDR1 is SGHVS and CDR2 FQNEAQ. The CDR3 sequence: CASSLEAPPGAWEQYF. The CDR3 nucleotides read TGTGCCAGCAGCTTAGAAGCGCCCCCGGGAGCATGGGAGCAGTACTTC. Full variable domain (remainder filled in from reference TRBV7-8 and TRBJ2-7): GAGVSQSPRYKVAKRGQDVALRCDPISGHVSLFWYQQALGQGPEFLTYFQNEAQLDKSGLPSDRFFAERPEGSVSTLKIQRTQQEDSAVYLCASSLEAPPGAWEQYFGPGTRLTVT.

The count of this clone is one. The chain uses TRBV19 and TRBJ2-1, with TRBD2 matching 11 bases. This CDR3 has 15 residues. Trimming took 6 bases from V and 4 from J; bases not matched to a gene: 5. Germline-derived CDR1 and CDR2 are LNHDA and SQIVND (reference sequence). This CDR3 reads CASSLTSGVYNEQFF. For the CDR3, the DNA is TGTGCCAGTAGCCTGACTAGCGGGGTTTACAATGAGCAGTTCTTC. The variable domain in full, with the rest retrieved from reference TRBV19 and TRBJ2-1, is DGGITQSPKYLFRKEGQNVTLSCEQNLNHDAMYWYRQDPGQGLRLIYYSQIVNDFQKGDIAEGYSVSREKKESFPLTVTSAQKNPTAFYLCASSLTSGVYNEQFFGPGTRLTVL.

This clone has only a few counts. The junction shows a germline mismatch at one end, possibly a read error. The sample has other DNA sequences that encode this CDR3 too. This sequence joins TRBV18 and TRBJ2-1; D gene uncertain. Germline CDR1 reads KGHSH; CDR2 reads LQKENI. The CDR3 is made up of 13 amino acids. The CDR3 DNA follows: TGTGCCAGCTCACCACCCTCCGACAATGAGCAGTTCTTC. This codes for CASSPPSDNEQFF.

The V and J genes are TRBV14 and TRBJ1-1; no definite D call. The germline gives CDR1 SGHDN, CDR2 FVKESK. V lost 0 bases to trimming and J lost 0 bases, with 8 bases between them. The CDR3 runs to 15 residues. Here the CDR3 DNA reads TGTGCCAGCAGCCAAGAGTGGGCCCTGAACACTGAAGCTTTCTTT. Amino acids: CASSQEWALNTEAFF. Full variable domain (remainder filled in from reference TRBV14 and TRBJ1-1): EAGVTQFPSHSVIEKGQTVTLRCDPISGHDNLYWYRRVMGKEIKFLLHFVKESKQDESGMPNNRFLAERTGGTYSTLKVQPAELEDSGVYFCASSQEWALNTEAFFGQGTRLTVV.

V is TRBV30 and J is TRBJ1-2; weak D call: TRBD1 (5 bases). The V end was cut by 1 base, the J end by 4 bases, with 7 bases between. The CDR3 is made up of 12 amino acids. Germline CDR1 and CDR2: GTSNPN and SVGIG (reference sequence). Written as DNA, the CDR3 is TGTGCCTGGAGTGGGGGGGGCTATGGCTACACCTTC. It translates to CAWSGGGYGYTF.